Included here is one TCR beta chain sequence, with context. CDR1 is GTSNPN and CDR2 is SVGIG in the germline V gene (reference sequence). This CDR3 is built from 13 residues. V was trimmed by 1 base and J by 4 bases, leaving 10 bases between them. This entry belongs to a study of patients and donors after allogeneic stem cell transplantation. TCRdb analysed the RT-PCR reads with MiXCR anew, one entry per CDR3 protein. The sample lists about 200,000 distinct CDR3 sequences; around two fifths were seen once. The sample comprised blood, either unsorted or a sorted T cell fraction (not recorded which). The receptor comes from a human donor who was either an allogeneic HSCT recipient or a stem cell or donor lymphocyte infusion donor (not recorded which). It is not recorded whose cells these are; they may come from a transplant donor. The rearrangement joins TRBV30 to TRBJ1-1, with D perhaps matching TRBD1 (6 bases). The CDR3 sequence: CAWSGQVGTEAFF. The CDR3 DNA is TGTGCCTGGAGTGGACAGGTTGGCACTGAAGCTTTCTTT.